This T cell receptor beta chain was obtained from a study of blood T cells in healthy people across ages. Primers used in a second PCR of roughly 6 to 12 cycles were a sample-barcoded 5' primer and a J-beta primer mix. TCRdb re-called the 5' RACE reads with MiXCR, one entry per CDR3 protein. This sample has approximately 1,700,000 distinct CDR3 sequences, with around 42% found just once. This clonotype has only a few counts. This receptor was obtained from a human donor in good health. The specimen was blood.

CDR3 region: CASSLREGWSGTDTQYF. The CDR3 DNA reads TGTGCCAGCAGCTTACGAGAGGGGTGGTCTGGCACAGATACGCAGTATTTT. The gene calls are TRBV7-9 and TRBJ2-3; D tentatively fits TRBD1 or TRBD2 (5 bases each). Trimming pared 2 bases from V and 1 base from J, leaving 16 bases between. The CDR3 extends over 17 amino acids. CDR1 and CDR2 (germline): SEHNR, FQNEAQ (reference sequence). Complete variable domain (other parts from reference TRBV7-9 and TRBJ2-3): DTGVSQNPRHKITKRGQNVTFRCDPISEHNRLYWYRQTLGQGPEFLTYFQNEAQLEKSRLLSDRFSAERPKGSFSTLEIQRTEQGDSAMYLCASSLREGWSGTDTQYFGPGTRLTVL.